This T cell receptor (beta chain) was recovered during a study of T cell repertoires in cytomegalovirus infection (dated by TCRdb to the late 2010s). Broadly, across the study: Alongside well-studied HLA-B-restricted epitopes, the peptide stimulations were aimed at recently identified HLA-C-restricted CMV epitopes, whose presentation resists viral immunomodulation. Because public TCR beta signatures pointed to carriage of CMV infection together with the matching HLA type, the HLA type of each donor mattered for the analysis. General study outcomes and caveats: In the ex vivo response, HLA-C-restricted CMV-specific TCR beta clonotypes were dominant, and in two of eight donors the single most frequent clonotype came from this HLA-C-restricted group. Cumulative frequency of public TCR beta family members discriminated carriers of CMV infection plus the relevant HLA type in this cohort and an independent approximately 400-donor cohort.

Per the publication, the treatment or condition label means: in vitro stimulation with specific CMV peptide epitopes to enrich CMV-specific T cells. This clonotype was found many times. The specificity of this receptor is unknown. Nothing much larger sits one base from this clone, and base qualities are not available. Data came from an Illumina HiSeq 1500. Using fastp at Q25 and MiXCR, TCRdb reprocessed the public reads and kept productive beta chains. When rows share a CDR3 protein, they turn into one entry using the most common DNA and genes. Counted in this sample were around 430,000 distinct CDR3 sequences; roughly 42% of them appeared once. The ten largest account for about 41% of the sample. V sheds 5 bases and J sheds 6 bases, leaving 17 bases between their ends. Sequences SGHTA (CDR1) and FQGNSA (CDR2) are obtained from the germline V gene. The CDR3 spans 15 residues, from the cysteine through the phenylalanine. The entry retains the CDR3 DNA only, 45 bases that are in frame from base 1.

The rearranged chain carries TRBV7-2 and TRBJ1-5; 6 matching bases give a weak D call of TRBD1. The TCR originated in a human donor in good health (CMV status not recorded). Some clones in this sample may be carry-over from other donors' samples. This material consisted of cultured PBMCs, taken from culture after CMV antigen stimulation. In nucleotides, the sequence is TGTGCCAGCAGCCCCTGGCAGGGGAATATTCAGCCCCAGCATTTT. This encodes CASSPWQGNIQPQHF.